Following are 25 T cell receptor beta chains from one sample sequenced in a study of cytomegalovirus exposure and HLA in healthy donors. The primer mix had 60 Vbeta and 13 Jbeta primers. Assay: immunoSEQ multiplex PCR; the TCRdb copy retains only in-frame clones and omits some. The table has roughly 120,000 clones, over 60% seen once; the top ten hold 1%. Sequencing input: PBMCs. The receptor set was obtained from a human donor in good health.

The rearrangement links TRBV27 to TRBJ2-7; 10 bases agree with TRBD2. V lost 4 bases to trimming and J lost 0 bases; unmatched junction nucleotides: 3. Germline assignment: CDR1 MNHEY and CDR2 SMNVEV (reference sequence). CDR3 length equals 15 residues. CDR3 sequence reads: CASSYQRGGSYEQYF. DNA of the CDR3: TGTGCCAGCAGTTACCAGCGGGGGGGCTCCTACGAGCAGTACTTC.

The rearrangement uses TRBV7-8 and TRBJ1-1; D is uncertain. The CDR3 contains 17 residues. The V gene lost 2 bases and the J gene lost 1 base, with 17 bases spanning the gap. Germline V gene data show CDR1 as SGHVS and CDR2 as FQNEAQ. The CDR3 region has the DNA TGTGCCAGCAGCTTATGGGCTATAGGGAGTCGGAACACTGAAGCTTTCTTT. It is translated as CASSLWAIGSRNTEAFF.

The J gene is TRBJ1-1, the V gene TRBV7-8; tentatively, D is TRBD1 (5 bases). V was cut by 1 base and J by 1 base, with 10 bases left in between. The CDR3 is 15 amino acids. Germline V lookup: CDR1 SGHVS, CDR2 FQNEAQ. The CDR3 is CASSLGAQGNTEAFF. The CDR3 DNA follows: TGTGCCAGCAGCTTAGGGGCCCAGGGGAACACTGAAGCTTTCTTT.

The rearrangement uses TRBV18 and TRBJ2-5, with a tentative D call TRBD1 (5 bases). The CDR3 extends over 14 amino acids. The germline CDR1 and CDR2 sequences are KGHSH and LQKENI. Trimming cost V 1 base and J 5 bases, with 11 bases left between them. In DNA, the CDR3 is TGTGCCAGCTCACCACTGCCAGGGTCGGAGACCCAGTACTTC. Translated, it gives CASSPLPGSETQYF.

This chain links TRBV2 with TRBJ2-6; D possibly corresponds to TRBD1 (6 bases). The CDR3 runs to 16 residues. CDR1 is SNHLY and CDR2 is FYNNEI in the germline V gene. V lost 6 bases, J lost 2 bases, and 14 bases lay in between. CDR3 sequence (DNA): TGTGCCAGCAGCACAGGGCCCACCACTGGGGCCAACGTCCTGACTTTC. Protein sequence: CASSTGPTTGANVLTF.

This chain joins TRBV19 and TRBJ1-5; D remains unclear. Germline V gene sequence: CDR1 LNHDA, CDR2 SQIVND (reference sequence). CDR3 length: 14 amino acids. V gave up 6 bases and J gave up 6 bases, with 15 bases separating them. As DNA, the CDR3 is TGTGCCAGTAGCACCCAGGCGGGGAGTCAGCCCCAGCATTTT. As protein: CASSTQAGSQPQHF. The full variable domain, in which reference TRBV19 and TRBJ1-5 provide the parts outside the CDR3, is DGGITQSPKYLFRKEGQNVTLSCEQNLNHDAMYWYRQDPGQGLRLIYYSQIVNDFQKGDIAEGYSVSREKKESFPLTVTSAQKNPTAFYLCASSTQAGSQPQHFGDGTRLSIL.

In regard to this clone: The junction shows a germline mismatch at one end, possibly a read error. J is TRBJ2-7 and V is TRBV4-1, with TRBD2 as a possible D gene (5 bases). The CDR3 has 16 residues. CDR1 is MGHRA, CDR2 YSYEKL, per germline. CDR3 coding DNA: TGTGCCAGCAGCCAAGATCCCGAAGCGGCTACCTACGAGCAGTACTTC. This codes for CASSQDPEAATYEQYF.

The V gene is TRBV11-2, the J gene TRBJ2-3, with TRBD2 identical over 10 bases. Germline trimming cut 8 bases from V and 2 bases from J; bases unmatched to any gene: 13. The germline V gene encodes CDR1 SGHAT and CDR2 FQNNGV. The CDR3 spans 17 residues. The CDR3 nucleotides read TGTGCCAGCGCCGAGCCGGCTAGCGGGGGCCACACAGATACGCAGTATTTT. This sequence encodes CASAEPASGGHTDTQYF.

V gene TRBV6-5 combines with J gene TRBJ1-2, with 11 bases fitting TRBD1. The V gene's germline CDR1 is MNHEY and CDR2 SVGAGI. Trimming at V came to 6 bases and at J to 4 bases, leaving 4 bases not matched to a gene. The CDR3 extends over 14 amino acids. The CDR3, as DNA: TGTGCCAGCAGCCGGACAGGGGGCTTCTATGGCTACACCTTC. This sequence encodes CASSRTGGFYGYTF.

The chain has TRBV5-6 and TRBJ2-5; tentatively, D is TRBD2 (5 bases). V was cut by 4 bases and J by 1 base, with 14 bases left in between. Germline CDR1 SGHDT, CDR2 YYEEEE. The CDR3 is made up of 15 amino acids. The CDR3: CASSPTSLAQETQYF. For the CDR3, the DNA is TGTGCCAGCAGCCCGACCTCTCTAGCCCAAGAGACCCAGTACTTC.

This chain uses TRBV10-3 with TRBJ2-3, with 8 bases that match TRBD2. Germline loops: CDR1 ENHRY, CDR2 SYGVKD. Germline trimming cut 6 bases from V and 2 bases from J; bases unmatched to any gene: 10. The CDR3 sequence is 16 residues long. The CDR3 DNA is TGTGCCATCAGGAAGTCGAGACTAGCGAACACAGATACGCAGTATTTT. This sequence encodes CAIRKSRLANTDTQYF.

This clone has more than one count but fewer than ten. The chain joins TRBV6-5 to TRBJ2-7; TRBD1 agrees at 7 bases. Unmatched junction bases numbered 5, after V lost 5 bases and J lost 7 bases. There are 12 residues in the CDR3. Germline V gene sequence: CDR1 MNHEY, CDR2 SVGAGI. CDR3 DNA: TGTGCCAGCAGTGCTACAGGGGAAGAGCAGTACTTC. Protein sequence: CASSATGEEQYF.

This clone was observed a handful of times. V gene TRBV4-2 combines with J gene TRBJ1-2, with D maybe TRBD1 (5 bases). The V and J ends lost 0 bases and 2 bases respectively, with 7 bases between them. This CDR3 is 14 amino acids long. Germline-derived CDR1 and CDR2 are LGHNA and YNFKEQ. The CDR3 region is CASSQDGANYGYTF. The DNA of the CDR3 is TGTGCCAGCAGCCAAGATGGGGCCAACTATGGCTACACCTTC.

The chain couples TRBV29-1 to TRBJ1-1; no reliable D call. Trimming removed 6 bases at V and 0 bases at J, with 11 bases between. The CDR3 loop spans 13 amino acids. Germline V CDR1 and CDR2: SQVTM, ANQGSEA. This chain's CDR3 is CSVARLMNTEAFF. The CDR3 DNA is TGCAGCGTAGCCAGGCTGATGAACACTGAAGCTTTCTTT.

The rearrangement uses TRBV7-6 and TRBJ2-1, with 8 bases aligning to TRBD2. The CDR3 extends over 16 amino acids. Unmatched junction bases numbered 9, after V lost 0 bases and J lost 8 bases. The germline V gene encodes CDR1 SGHVS and CDR2 FNYEAQ. DNA for the CDR3: TGTGCCAGCAGCTTAGCTATGATAGCGGGGCAACATGAGCAGTTCTTC. This translates into CASSLAMIAGQHEQFF.

The chain recombines TRBV2 with TRBJ2-3, with a tentative D call TRBD2 (6 bases). CDR3 length equals 15 residues. Germline V CDR1 and CDR2: SNHLY, FYNNEI. V gave up 5 bases and J gave up 1 base, with 13 bases separating them. DNA of the CDR3: TGTGCCAGCAGTCTGGGACTTATTGGCACAGATACGCAGTATTTT. This codes for CASSLGLIGTDTQYF.

The rearrangement uses TRBV6-5 and TRBJ2-2, with D possibly matching TRBD1 (5 bases). The V gene lost 6 bases and the J gene lost 3 bases, with 14 bases spanning the gap. CDR1 is MNHEY and CDR2 is SVGAGI in the germline V gene. The CDR3 consists of 15 residues. The CDR3 spells CASSSPGPDTGELFF. The DNA for the CDR3 is TGTGCCAGCAGCTCCCCAGGGCCAGACACCGGGGAGCTGTTTTTT.

J is TRBJ1-2 and V is TRBV29-1; unclear D gene. The CDR3 is 14 residues long. The V gene's germline CDR1 is SQVTM and CDR2 ANQGSEA. The V and J ends lost 5 bases and 9 bases respectively, with 22 bases between them. This chain's CDR3 is CSVNTDYLGYSYTF. CDR3 coding DNA: TGCAGCGTTAATACAGACTATTTGGGTTATAGCTACACCTTC.

The chain's CDR3 is CASSRQGSYGYTF. For the CDR3, the DNA is TGTGCCAGCAGCCGACAGGGTTCCTATGGCTACACCTTC. V is TRBV7-8 and J is TRBJ1-2; 7 positions match TRBD1. In germline, CDR1 is SGHVS, CDR2 FQNEAQ. The CDR3 is 13 residues long. Trimming cost V 5 bases and J 4 bases; bases outside gene matches: 4.

The J gene is TRBJ2-7, the V gene TRBV9, with 10 bases identical to TRBD2. The V gene's germline CDR1 is SGDLS and CDR2 YYNGEE. J gave up 5 bases and V 3 bases, and 8 bases lay outside the gene matches. This CDR3 has 15 residues. The CDR3 is CASSAAGTSDDEQYF. The DNA for the CDR3 is TGTGCCAGCAGCGCGGCCGGGACTAGCGACGACGAGCAGTACTTC.

The chain has TRBV7-8 and TRBJ2-3; D ambiguous. V gave up 4 bases and J gave up 0 bases, with 5 bases separating them. The V gene's germline CDR1 is SGHVS and CDR2 FQNEAQ. This CDR3 comprises 13 residues. The CDR3 coding sequence is TGTGCCAGCAGCTATCCTAGCACAGATACGCAGTATTTT. It codes for CASSYPSTDTQYF.

Of note for this clone: One end of the junction does not line up with germline, which may come from a read error. The chain joins TRBV7-9 to TRBJ1-5; D is undetermined. CDR1 and CDR2 (germline): SEHNR, FQNEAQ (reference sequence). The CDR3 is 14 amino acids. In nucleotides, the CDR3 is TGTTCCAGCAGCCGCCGCGACGGAGCCCTCCCCCAGCATTTT. Translating gives CSSSRRDGALPQHF. Together with reference TRBV7-9 and TRBJ1-5, the CDR3 gives the full variable domain: DTGVSQNPRHKITKRGQNVTFRCDPISEHNRLYWYRQTLGQGPEFLTYFQNEAQLEKSRLLSDRFSAERPKGSFSTLEIQRTEQGDSAMYLCSSSRRDGALPQHFGDGTRLSIL.

This rearrangement joins TRBV5-1 to TRBJ2-2; 10 bases fit TRBD1. The CDR3 consists of 16 residues. Germline assignment: CDR1 SGHRS and CDR2 YFSETQ. Trimming removed 6 bases from V and 5 bases from J; junction bases left unmatched: 10. The chain's CDR3 is CASISTGQGRTGELFF. The CDR3 DNA reads as TGCGCCAGCATTTCTACGGGACAGGGGCGGACCGGGGAGCTGTTTTTT.

The genes are TRBV15 and TRBJ1-6; the D is unclear. Germline CDR1 reads LNHNV; CDR2 reads YYDKDF (reference sequence). The CDR3 length is 15 residues. Trimming shortened V by 9 bases and J by 0 bases, and 12 bases separated the two germline ends. As DNA, the CDR3 is TGTGCCACTTCCCTGGGGAGCTCCTATAATTCACCCCTCCACTTT. Translating it yields CATSLGSSYNSPLHF.

V gene TRBV5-1 combines with J gene TRBJ2-2, with D perhaps TRBD1 (6 bases). Germline values: CDR1 SGHRS, CDR2 YFSETQ. V dropped 3 bases and J dropped 4 bases, with 13 bases sitting between them. The CDR3 consists of 15 residues. CDR3 residues: CASSSRTGLTGELFF. The CDR3 nucleotides are TGCGCCAGCAGCTCCAGAACAGGGCTCACCGGGGAGCTGTTTTTT.